A single sample is the source of the 19 T cell receptor beta chains below, sequenced in a study of cytomegalovirus exposure and HLA in healthy donors. The PCR had 60 Vbeta and 13 Jbeta primers. Sequenced by immunoSEQ multiplex PCR; TCRdb stores in-frame clones only, minus some. The sample carries about 150,000 clones, roughly 85% recorded once. The sequenced material came from PBMCs. The receptors shown here come from a boy between 2 and 10 years old in good health and CMV-seronegative.

V gene TRBV9 combines with J gene TRBJ2-3; possible D gene TRBD2, 6 bases. The length of the CDR3 is 13 residues. V was shortened by 4 bases and J by 4 bases, with 10 bases between the two germline ends. Germline CDR1 and CDR2: SGDLS and YYNGEE. CDR3 DNA: TGTGCCAGCAGCCCGACTAGGCCAGATACGCAGTATTTT. Amino acids: CASSPTRPDTQYF. The complete variable domain, with remaining parts taken from reference TRBV9 and TRBJ2-3, reads DSGVTQTPKHLITATGQRVTLRCSPRSGDLSVYWYQQSLDQGLQFLIQYYNGEERAKGNILERFSAQQFPDLHSELNLSSLELGDSALYFCASSPTRPDTQYFGPGTRLTVL.

The rearrangement joins TRBV28 to TRBJ1-5; weak D call: TRBD1 (6 bases). Trimming cost V 2 bases and J 2 bases, with 10 bases left between them. The CDR3 has 15 amino acids. CDR1 MDHEN and CDR2 SYDVKM come from the germline V gene. CDR3 nucleotide sequence: TGTGCCAGCAGTTTAATGGCAGGGGGCAATCAGCCCCAGCATTTT. It specifies CASSLMAGGNQPQHF. Using reference TRBV28 and TRBJ1-5 for the parts outside the CDR3, the full variable domain is DVKVTQSSRYLVKRTGEKVFLECVQDMDHENMFWYRQDPGLGLRLIYFSYDVKMKEKGDIPEGYSVSREKKERFSLILESASTNQTSMYLCASSLMAGGNQPQHFGDGTRLSIL.

The chain recombines TRBV7-8 with TRBJ2-7; 7 bases match TRBD1. Germline V CDR1 and CDR2: SGHVS, FQNEAQ. Germline trimming cut 6 bases from V and 4 bases from J; bases unmatched to any gene: 6. The CDR3 runs 13 residues. The CDR3 loop is CASSRDRLYEQYV. The CDR3 DNA reads TGTGCCAGCAGTCGGGACAGACTGTACGAGCAGTACGTC.

The chain has TRBV5-8 and TRBJ2-7; 8 bases are shared with TRBD1. Germline V CDR1 and CDR2: SGHTS, YDEGEE. The CDR3 runs to 16 residues. Losses at the gene ends were 3 bases for V and 0 bases for J; bases not matched to a gene: 8. Here the CDR3 DNA reads TGTGCCAGCAGCTCGACAGGGGCTACCTCCTCCTACGAGCAGTACTTC. Translated: CASSSTGATSSYEQYF.

The chain links TRBV28 to TRBJ1-1; D is ambiguous. This CDR3 region has 13 residues. Per germline, CDR1 MDHEN and CDR2 SYDVKM. The ends were cut back, 2 bases at V and 1 base at J, with 5 bases in the middle. The CDR3 DNA reads as TGTGCCAGCAGTTTAATACAGAACACTGAAGCTTTCTTT. Protein sequence: CASSLIQNTEAFF. The whole variable domain, filled in from reference TRBV28 and TRBJ1-1, reads DVKVTQSSRYLVKRTGEKVFLECVQDMDHENMFWYRQDPGLGLRLIYFSYDVKMKEKGDIPEGYSVSREKKERFSLILESASTNQTSMYLCASSLIQNTEAFFGQGTRLTVV.

The chain couples TRBV5-6 to TRBJ2-1, with 9 bases that match TRBD2. The CDR3 runs to 16 residues. Germline CDR1 and CDR2: SGHDT and YYEEEE. J was trimmed by 5 bases and V by 4 bases; bases with no gene match: 10. CDR3 in DNA: TGTGCCAGCAGCCCTCCTCTAGCGGGATTGAACAATGAGCAGTTCTTC. This gives the protein CASSPPLAGLNNEQFF.

The chain uses TRBV10-3 and TRBJ2-2; D might be TRBD1 (6 bases). Germline values: CDR1 ENHRY, CDR2 SYGVKD. CDR3 length: 13 amino acids. With 10 bases removed from V and 5 bases from J, the gap between germline ends came to 14 bases. CDR3 DNA: TGTGCCACCGCAGGGGCGAGGACCGGGGAGCTGTTTTTT. The encoded protein is CATAGARTGELFF.

The chain combines TRBV27 with TRBJ2-1, with D possibly TRBD2 on 6 matching bases. The V end was cut by 8 bases, the J end by 9 bases, with 14 bases between. This CDR3 has 12 amino acids. Germline V gene lookup returns CDR1 MNHEY and CDR2 SMNVEV (reference sequence). Written as DNA, the CDR3 is TGTGCCAGCGTGGGAGGTGTGGGTGAGCAGTTCTTC. Amino acid sequence: CASVGGVGEQFF.

The chain is built from TRBV5-6 and TRBJ2-5; 13 positions agree with TRBD2. Unmatched junction bases numbered 0, after V lost 0 bases and J lost 1 base. CDR1 and CDR2 from the germline V gene are SGHDT and YYEEEE. CDR3 size: 16 residues. CDR3 region: CASSLGLAGGQETQYF. DNA for the CDR3: TGTGCCAGCAGCTTGGGACTAGCGGGAGGCCAAGAGACCCAGTACTTC.

The rearrangement links TRBV5-1 to TRBJ2-7, with a tentative D call TRBD2 (6 bases). In germline, CDR1 is SGHRS, CDR2 YFSETQ. Trimming removed 4 bases at V and 7 bases at J, with 18 bases between. The CDR3 totals 14 residues. This chain's CDR3 is CASSPGTAGGEQYF. The CDR3 DNA reads TGCGCCAGCAGCCCGGGGACGGCCGGAGGGGAGCAGTACTTC.

The chain has TRBV5-1 and TRBJ1-2; no clear D gene. Germline-derived CDR1 and CDR2 are SGHRS and YFSETQ. This CDR3 contains 15 residues. V was clipped by 3 bases and J by 2 bases, with 14 bases between them. The CDR3 region has the DNA TGCGCCAGCAGCTGGGGAGGAACAGAAAACTATGGCTACACCTTC. Protein: CASSWGGTENYGYTF.

The V and J genes are TRBV6-5 and TRBJ2-7, with D tentatively TRBD1 (5 bases). Germline V gene data show CDR1 as MNHEY and CDR2 as SVGAGI. Trimming cost V 2 bases and J 0 bases, with 14 bases left between them. This CDR3 has 16 residues. As DNA, the CDR3 is TGTGCCAGCAGTTACCTACAGGCTTCTGCCTCCTACGAGCAGTACTTC. Protein: CASSYLQASASYEQYF.

The chain joins TRBV7-9 to TRBJ2-5; maybe TRBD1 (5 bases). The CDR3 length is 14 residues. Germline V CDR1 and CDR2: SEHNR, FQNEAQ (reference sequence). The germline V and J ends were trimmed by 2 bases and 1 base, with 8 bases remaining between them. The CDR3 reads CASSLTGFQETQYF. CDR3 bases: TGTGCCAGCAGCTTAACAGGCTTCCAAGAGACCCAGTACTTC.

The J gene is TRBJ1-5, the V gene TRBV29-1; a possible D gene is TRBD1 (6 bases). Trimming removed 4 bases at V and 6 bases at J, with 10 bases between. Germline assignment: CDR1 SQVTM and CDR2 ANQGSEA. The CDR3 is made up of 12 amino acids. This chain's CDR3 is CSVAGDGQPQHF. The CDR3, as DNA: TGCAGCGTTGCAGGGGACGGTCAGCCCCAGCATTTT.

This sequence joins TRBV28 and TRBJ1-2; perhaps TRBD1 as D (6 bases). The length of the CDR3 is 13 residues. V shed 10 bases and J shed 5 bases, with 17 bases lying between them. Germline assignment: CDR1 MDHEN and CDR2 SYDVKM. The CDR3 protein is CATVGQTLYGYTF. Written as DNA, the CDR3 is TGTGCCACCGTTGGACAGACGCTTTATGGCTACACCTTC.

On this clone itself: One junction end does not reproduce the germline sequence, and a read error may be involved. The chain uses TRBV27 and TRBJ2-5, with 8 bases aligning to TRBD2. CDR1 is MNHEY, CDR2 SMNVEV, per germline (reference sequence). The length of the CDR3 is 14 residues. In DNA, the CDR3 is TGTGCCAGCAGCAGGCGGCGGGAGGAAGAGGCCCAGTACTTC. Its protein is CASSRRREEEAQYF.

The chain combines TRBV21-1 with TRBJ2-2; the table's D call TRBD1 went unverified against the DNA. TRBV21-1 is designated a pseudogene. The CDR3 runs 16 residues. The CDR3 spells CASSKAQGLNTGELFF. CDR3 DNA: TGTGCCAGCAGCAAAGCTCAGGGCCTAAACACCGGGGAGCTGTTTTTT.

Written as DNA, the CDR3 is TGTGCCAGCAGCTCATCCCCCTGGGGGGCAGATACGCAGTATTTT. Amino acids: CASSSSPWGADTQYF. The chain recombines TRBV5-4 with TRBJ2-3; TRBD2 is a possible D gene (6 bases). With 3 bases removed from V and 4 bases from J, the gap between germline ends came to 15 bases. The CDR3 has 15 residues. CDR1 is SGHNT, CDR2 YYREEE, per germline (reference sequence).

The V gene is TRBV6-1, the J gene TRBJ2-5, with D perhaps TRBD2 (7 bases). Germline V CDR1 and CDR2: MNHNS, SASEGT. CDR3 size: 15 residues. V was trimmed by 3 bases and J by 5 bases, leaving 16 bases between them. The CDR3 protein is CASSDSGGPSETQYF. The CDR3 DNA sequence: TGTGCCAGCAGTGACTCGGGGGGCCCTTCGGAGACCCAGTACTTC.